The rows below give T cell receptor beta chains drawn from one sample of a study of healthy donors' naive CD4 and CD8 T cells. MiXCR was run by TCRdb on the reads, yielding one entry per CDR3 protein. Of about 180,000 distinct CDR3 sequences in the sample, around 80% were seen once. The material sequenced was naive CD4+ and CD8+ T cells sorted from blood, pooled from several donors. The receptors shown here come from a pool of human donors in good health; the sample pools cells from several healthy donors. CDR3s include the opening cysteine and the closing phenylalanine or tryptophan. D genes are given only for firm matches. Part of the rows lack a size; the others show once, few, many or a class for expanded clones.

d_call | j_call | clone_size | v_call | cdr3_aa | cdr3_nt
. | TRBJ1-1 | few | TRBV19 | CASSILPATEAFF | TGTGCCAGTAGTATCCTCCCGGCCACTGAAGCTTTCTTT
. | TRBJ1-2 | few | TRBV29-1 | CSDRVGIGYTF | TGCAGCGACCGCGTTGGAATCGGCTACACCTTC
. | TRBJ2-1 | . | TRBV19 | CASSMSGASSDEQFF | TGTGCCAGTAGTATGTCCGGGGCGTCTAGCGATGAGCAGTTCTTC
TRBD1 | TRBJ2-7 | few | TRBV7-8 | CASSQRDRTYEQYF | TGTGCCAGCAGCCAAAGGGACAGAACCTACGAGCAGTACTTC
TRBD2 | TRBJ2-5 | few | TRBV20-1 | CSAQASGSFRQETQYF | TGCAGTGCTCAAGCTAGCGGGAGTTTTCGTCAAGAGACCCAGTACTTC
TRBD1 | TRBJ2-7 | . | TRBV5-1 | CASSYGTGRDEQYF | TGCGCCAGCAGCTACGGGACAGGGAGAGACGAGCAGTACTTC
TRBD1 | TRBJ1-2 | . | TRBV27 | CASRLGTGQGAYGYTF | TGTGCCAGCAGGCTCGGTACGGGACAGGGGGCATATGGCTACACCTTC
. | TRBJ2-7 | . | TRBV29-1 | CSASGPQGVYEQYF | TGCAGCGCCAGCGGGCCACAGGGAGTTTACGAGCAGTACTTC
. | TRBJ2-1 | . | TRBV19 | CASSIGQSNNEQFF | TGTGCCAGTAGTATAGGGCAGTCTAACAATGAGCAGTTCTTC
TRBD2 | TRBJ2-3 | few | TRBV11-2 | CASSLEVVSGGVTDTQYF | TGTGCCAGCAGCTTAGAGGTGGTTAGCGGGGGGGTCACAGATACGCAGTATTTT
. | TRBJ2-7 | once | TRBV19 | CASSIVAGTPYEQYF | TGTGCCAGTAGCATCGTGGCGGGAACGCCCTACGAGCAGTACTTC
. | TRBJ1-2 | . | TRBV12-3/TRBV12-4 | CASRAGTNYGYTF | TGTGCCAGCAGAGCGGGGACCAACTATGGCTACACCTTC
TRBD2 | TRBJ2-3 | . | TRBV11-2 | CASSLVPGLAGGFRGPDTQYF | TGTGCCAGCAGCTTAGTCCCGGGACTAGCGGGAGGATTCCGGGGCCCAGATACGCAGTATTTT
. | TRBJ1-3 | . | TRBV30 | CAWTRGSGNTIYF | TGTGCCTGGACGCGGGGATCTGGAAACACCATATATTTT
. | TRBJ2-7 | . | TRBV29-1 | CSFMARSEQYF | TGCAGCTTTATGGCTCGTAGCGAGCAGTACTTC
. | TRBJ1-1 | . | TRBV19 | CASSIDRVHMNTEAFF | TGTGCCAGTAGTATAGACAGAGTACACATGAACACTGAAGCTTTCTTT
. | TRBJ2-5 | few | TRBV5-1 | CASSSGLETQYF | TGCGCCAGCAGCTCGGGATTAGAGACCCAGTACTTC
. | TRBJ1-1 | few | TRBV5-5 | CASSFGNFEFMNTEAFF | TGTGCCAGCAGCTTCGGTAACTTTGAGTTCATGAACACTGAAGCTTTCTTT
TRBD1 | TRBJ1-2 | few | TRBV5-1 | CASSLGQGSLGYTF | TGCGCCAGCAGCCTCGGACAGGGGAGTTTGGGCTACACCTTC
. | TRBJ1-2 | . | TRBV19 | CASKRENYGYTF | TGTGCCAGTAAAAGAGAAAACTATGGCTACACCTTC
TRBD2 | TRBJ2-7 | . | TRBV6-5 | CASRLRSGVRPLSYEQYF | TGTGCCAGCAGACTCCGTAGCGGGGTGCGTCCCCTTTCCTACGAGCAGTACTTC
. | TRBJ2-7 | . | TRBV11-2 | CASSLGAPEQYF | TGTGCCAGCAGCTTAGGTGCGCCCGAGCAGTACTTC
TRBD1 | TRBJ1-2 | . | TRBV29-1 | CSVVTGEVDGYTF | TGCAGCGTTGTTACAGGGGAGGTCGATGGCTACACCTTC
TRBD1 | TRBJ1-4 | . | TRBV19 | CASSSWTGDMGEKLFF | TGTGCCAGTAGTTCATGGACAGGGGATATGGGTGAAAAACTGTTTTTT
. | TRBJ2-7 | . | TRBV4-1 | CASSQAASYEQYF | TGCGCCAGCAGCCAAGCGGCCTCCTACGAGCAGTACTTC
. | TRBJ2-7 | . | TRBV6-5 | CASSYRAGRTYEQYF | TGTGCCAGCAGTTACCGGGCAGGACGAACCTACGAGCAGTACTTC
TRBD1 | TRBJ2-7 | . | TRBV5-4 | CASRRSAGTGNPYEQYF | TGTGCCAGCAGACGTTCTGCCGGGACAGGAAACCCCTACGAGCAGTACTTC
TRBD2 | TRBJ2-7 | . | TRBV29-1 | CSVVTSGRFEQYF | TGCAGCGTTGTGACTAGCGGGAGATTCGAGCAGTACTTC
. | TRBJ1-1 | . | TRBV10-3 | CAISEPDRTPVEAFF | TGTGCCATCAGTGAGCCCGACAGGACCCCTGTTGAAGCTTTCTTT
. | TRBJ2-1 | . | TRBV27 | CASKTPQPEQFF | TGTGCCAGTAAAACCCCCCAACCAGAGCAGTTCTTC
. | TRBJ2-1 | . | TRBV4-2 | CASSQDSAYNEQFF | TGCGCCAGCAGCCAAGATTCAGCCTACAATGAGCAGTTCTTC
TRBD1 | TRBJ2-1 | . | TRBV27 | CASSLGTAPVYNEQFF | TGTGCCAGCAGTTTAGGGACAGCGCCTGTATACAATGAGCAGTTCTTC
TRBD1 | TRBJ2-7 | . | TRBV28 | CASRPTGGLYEQYF | TGTGCCAGCAGACCCACAGGGGGTCTTTACGAGCAGTACTTC
. | TRBJ1-2 | . | TRBV30 | CAWSVGVGYGYTF | TGTGCCTGGAGTGTAGGGGTGGGCTATGGCTACACCTTC
TRBD2 | TRBJ2-3 | . | TRBV19 | CASRASGRTDTQYF | TGTGCCAGTAGGGCTAGCGGGAGAACAGATACGCAGTATTTT
. | TRBJ1-1 | . | TRBV19 | CASSNAPNQMNTEAFF | TGTGCCAGTAGTAACGCGCCCAACCAGATGAACACTGAAGCTTTCTTT
. | TRBJ2-3 | . | TRBV29-1 | CSVETDPTDTQYF | TGCAGCGTTGAAACCGATCCCACAGATACGCAGTATTTT
TRBD1 | TRBJ2-5 | . | TRBV27 | CASSLSTGVETQYF | TGTGCCAGCAGTTTATCTACAGGGGTAGAGACCCAGTACTTC
. | TRBJ2-7 | few | TRBV29-1 | CSVVVVYEQYF | TGCAGCGTTGTAGTTGTCTACGAGCAGTACTTC
TRBD2 | TRBJ2-4 | . | TRBV20-1 | CSARGLAGRLLAKNIQYF | TGCAGTGCTAGGGGACTAGCGGGGAGGCTCCTGGCCAAAAACATTCAGTACTTC
TRBD1 | TRBJ2-1 | . | TRBV29-1 | CSVDDRQGRNEQFF | TGCAGCGTTGACGACAGACAGGGGAGGAATGAGCAGTTCTTC
. | TRBJ2-3 | . | TRBV29-1 | CSATRIGTDTQYF | TGCAGCGCAACTAGGATTGGCACAGATACGCAGTATTTT
TRBD2 | TRBJ2-3 | once | TRBV6-4 | CASRSSNPGGPTDTQYF | TGTGCCAGCCGATCCTCTAACCCGGGGGGTCCCACAGATACGCAGTATTTT
. | TRBJ1-2 | . | TRBV20-1 | CSANTDYGYTF | TGCAGTGCTAATACGGACTATGGCTACACCTTC
. | TRBJ2-5 | few | TRBV6-5 | CASSYLAGPQETQYF | TGTGCCAGCAGTTACCTGGCAGGCCCCCAAGAGACCCAGTACTTC
. | TRBJ2-1 | . | TRBV28 | CATRTAPPYNEQFF | TGTGCCACCAGGACTGCACCTCCCTACAATGAGCAGTTCTTC
TRBD1 | TRBJ2-3 | . | TRBV20-1 | CSARGQNRQGAFADTQYF | TGCAGTGCTAGAGGTCAAAATCGACAGGGGGCCTTCGCAGATACGCAGTATTTT
TRBD1 | TRBJ1-5 | few | TRBV29-1 | CSFKDRAGGPQHF | TGCAGCTTTAAGGACAGGGCTGGAGGGCCCCAGCATTTT
. | TRBJ2-7 | . | TRBV29-1 | CSVLGRYEQYF | TGCAGCGTCTTGGGACGGTACGAGCAGTACTTC
. | TRBJ2-5 | few | TRBV29-1 | CSVGLREGQYF | TGCAGCGTTGGCCTCAGGGAAGGCCAGTACTTC
. | TRBJ2-5 | few | TRBV7-4 | CASPQGIWETQYF | TGTGCCAGCCCCCAGGGGATTTGGGAGACCCAGTACTTC
. | TRBJ2-1 | . | TRBV29-1 | CSAPRGGNYNEQFF | TGCAGCGCTCCCCGCGGCGGGAACTACAATGAGCAGTTCTTC
. | TRBJ2-5 | . | TRBV6-5 | CASSLGELQETQYF | TGTGCCAGCAGCCTCGGGGAGCTCCAAGAGACCCAGTACTTC